The source of this T cell receptor beta chain is a study of cytomegalovirus exposure and HLA in healthy donors. Notes on the study in general: Later on, analysis showed that most CMV-associated TCR beta chains appeared to be HLA-restricted. For presence/absence analyses, sequencing depth was assumed to be roughly uniform across donors. Later analysis identified a missense DCLRE1C variant that was linked to TCR beta V- and J-gene trimming.

This CDR3 region has 16 residues. The germline V gene has CDR1 SGHNT and CDR2 YYREEE (reference sequence). V gave up 3 bases and J gave up 7 bases; unmatched junction bases: 7. Points on this clone: Its antigen is currently unknown.

Amplification used 60 Vbeta primers and 13 Jbeta primers. Method: immunoSEQ multiplex PCR; TCRdb's copy keeps in-frame clones and lacks some. The sample gives about 70,000 clones, around 62% of which show up once; around 3% is in the top ten. The source material was PBMCs. The chain carries TRBV5-4 and TRBJ2-7, with TRBD2 identical over 16 bases. This TCR came from a man aged 25 to 45 in good health and CMV-seronegative. This CDR3 is CASSSGLAGGPGEQYF. CDR3 bases: TGTGCCAGCAGCTCGGGACTAGCGGGGGGGCCGGGTGAGCAGTACTTC.